This entry lists 16 T cell receptor beta chains sequenced from one sample in a study of blood T cell repertoires in COVID-19. Clones were read by immunoSEQ multiplex PCR, and TCRdb kept only the in-frame ones, dropping some. The sample lists 350,000 to 450,000 clones; 85% were seen once. The sample was peripheral blood. These TCRs come from a young woman with acute or convalescent COVID-19.

This clone has a handful of counts. This sequence joins TRBV6-5 and TRBJ1-1, with TRBD1 matching over 7 bases. Germline V gene sequence: CDR1 MNHEY, CDR2 SVGAGI. With V trimmed by 4 bases and J by 1 base, 9 bases remained unmatched. The CDR3 length is 16 residues. In DNA form, the CDR3 reads TGTGCCAGCAGTTCCGGCTGGACAGGACGGAACACTGAAGCTTTCTTT. Protein: CASSSGWTGRNTEAFF.

This chain connects TRBV10-1 to TRBJ2-3; TRBD2 matches at 9 bases. This CDR3 has 16 amino acids. Germline CDR1 and CDR2: WNHNN and SYGVQD (reference sequence). J gave up 2 bases and V 2 bases, and 5 bases lay outside the gene matches. CDR3 bases: TGCGCCAGCAGTGAGGGGAGCGGGGGGATCACAGATACGCAGTATTTT. Translated, it gives CASSEGSGGITDTQYF.

This chain joins TRBV2 and TRBJ1-3; TRBD1 might be the D (6 bases). V lost 4 bases and J lost 8, with 12 bases in between. Germline CDR1 and CDR2: SNHLY and FYNNEI. This CDR3 contains 13 residues. Here the CDR3 DNA reads TGTGCCAGCAGTGCGGGGGGCGGATACACCATATATTTT. Residues: CASSAGGGYTIYF.

The genes are TRBV5-4 and TRBJ2-7; 9 bases line up with TRBD1. The V segment lost 0 bases and the J segment 6 bases; nucleotides outside the gene matches: 7. The germline V gene has CDR1 SGHNT and CDR2 YYREEE (reference sequence). The CDR3 runs 15 residues. CDR3 DNA: TGTGCCAGCAGCTTGGGGCATACACAGGGGGCCGAGCAGTACTTC. Translating it yields CASSLGHTQGAEQYF.

The chain recombines TRBV24-1 with TRBJ1-3; no definite D call. Germline CDR1 and CDR2: KGHDR and SFDVKD. The CDR3 has 14 residues. V was shortened by 5 bases and J by 0 bases, with 7 bases between the two germline ends. In DNA form, the CDR3 reads TGTGCCACCAGTGGGCATAACTCTGGAAACACCATATATTTT. This codes for CATSGHNSGNTIYF.

This clone was recorded many times. The chain combines TRBV4-2 with TRBJ2-3, with TRBD2 matching 8 bases. Per germline, CDR1 LGHNA and CDR2 YNFKEQ. Trimming removed 0 bases from V and 2 bases from J; junction bases left unmatched: 13. CDR3 length: 19 amino acids. This CDR3 reads CASSQEKGGVAGTTDTQYF. The CDR3 DNA reads as TGTGCCAGCAGCCAAGAAAAAGGTGGGGTAGCGGGGACCACAGATACGCAGTATTTT.

The rearrangement uses TRBV19 and TRBJ2-4; D is unresolved. This CDR3 region has 16 residues. The V gene lost 3 bases and the J gene lost 0 bases, with 12 bases spanning the gap. The germline CDR1 and CDR2 sequences are LNHDA and SQIVND (reference sequence). The CDR3 region is CASSIGQALAKNIQYF. CDR3 bases: TGTGCCAGTAGTATTGGTCAGGCCTTAGCCAAAAACATTCAGTACTTC.

This clone occurred once. The sample contains more than one DNA sequence encoding this CDR3. Here the CDR3 DNA reads TGTGCCAGCTCAGGTGGCACAGATACGCAGTATTTT. Translated: CASSGGTDTQYF. The chain employs TRBV2 and TRBJ2-3, with D unresolved. V lost 8 bases and J 1 base, leaving 7 bases between the germline ends. Germline lookup yields CDR1 SNHLY and CDR2 FYNNEI. The CDR3 totals 12 residues. The complete variable domain, with remaining parts taken from reference TRBV2 and TRBJ2-3, reads EPEVTQTPSHQVTQMGQEVILRCVPISNHLYFYWYRQILGQKVEFLVSFYNNEISEKSEIFDDQFSVERPDGSNFTLKIRSTKLEDSAMYFCASSGGTDTQYFGPGTRLTVL.

The V call is TRBV5-6, the J call TRBJ2-5; TRBD1 might be the D (5 bases). CDR1 and CDR2 from the germline V gene are SGHDT and YYEEEE. Between the trimmed V and J ends, which lost 6 bases and 4 bases, there was a span of 7 bases. This CDR3 is 11 amino acids long. In DNA, the CDR3 is TGTGCCAGCAAGCAGGGAGAGACCCAGTACTTC. This gives the protein CASKQGETQYF.

The chain carries TRBV5-1 and TRBJ1-1; 9 nucleotides match TRBD1. The V segment lost 9 bases and the J segment 0 bases; nucleotides outside the gene matches: 9. CDR1 is SGHRS, CDR2 YFSETQ, per germline. The CDR3 length is 15 residues. The CDR3 region is CATSQGQGVNTEAFF. The CDR3 DNA reads TGCGCCACCTCCCAGGGACAGGGCGTGAACACTGAAGCTTTCTTT.

This sequence joins TRBV27 and TRBJ1-4; D might be TRBD1 (5 bases). Trimming removed 2 bases at V and 5 bases at J, with 9 bases between. From germline, CDR1 is MNHEY and CDR2 SMNVEV (reference sequence). The CDR3 is 14 amino acids. This chain's CDR3 is CASSLQGNNEKLFF. The CDR3 DNA reads TGTGCCAGCAGTTTACAGGGAAACAATGAAAAACTGTTTTTT.

This chain links TRBV21-1 with TRBJ2-1; TRBD2 reflects the table's D call only, with no check against the DNA. TRBV21-1 is classified as a pseudogene. The CDR3 has 15 residues. The CDR3 loop reads CASPRGGERSNEQFF. In nucleotides, the CDR3 is TGTGCCTCCCCTCGGGGGGGCGAAAGGAGCAATGAGCAGTTCTTC.

The chain has TRBV6-1 and TRBJ2-2; a possible D gene is TRBD1 (6 bases). The CDR3 is 16 residues long. The V gene lost 1 base and the J gene lost 7 bases, with 16 bases spanning the gap. The germline CDR1 and CDR2 sequences are MNHNS and SASEGT. The CDR3 is CASSEEVTGPYGELFF. DNA for the CDR3: TGTGCCAGCAGTGAAGAGGTGACAGGCCCTTACGGGGAGCTGTTTTTT.

The rearrangement uses TRBV28 and TRBJ2-5; 12 nucleotides align to TRBD1. The CDR3 has 20 residues. Trimming cost V 4 bases and J 0 bases; bases outside gene matches: 15. CDR1 is MDHEN and CDR2 is SYDVKM in the germline V gene. The CDR3 sequence: CASSSHSGTGGLDDQETQYF. CDR3 DNA: TGTGCCAGCAGTTCCCACTCCGGGACAGGGGGCCTCGATGACCAAGAGACCCAGTACTTC.

The V call is TRBV2, the J call TRBJ2-1; TRBD2 might be the D (6 bases). Trimming shortened V by 6 bases and J by 7 bases, and 13 bases separated the two germline ends. The germline V gene has CDR1 SNHLY and CDR2 FYNNEI. The CDR3 sequence is 13 residues long. CDR3 nucleotides: TGTGCCAGCAGCCTGATGGGGGGAAATGAGCAGTTCTTC. Its translation: CASSLMGGNEQFF.

The genes are TRBV10-3 and TRBJ1-1, with TRBD1 as a possible D gene (5 bases). Germline loops: CDR1 ENHRY, CDR2 SYGVKD. The length of the CDR3 is 16 residues. Trimming removed 0 bases at V and 1 base at J, with 12 bases between. This CDR3 is CAISESGAARNTEAFF. DNA for the CDR3: TGTGCCATCAGTGAGTCAGGGGCGGCGAGGAACACTGAAGCTTTCTTT.